This T cell receptor beta chain was captured by sequencing in a study of blood T cell repertoires in COVID-19. Authors' methods: Reference gene primer amplification yielded estimated nucleated cell counts. TCRdb keeps only in-frame clones here, not all; method: immunoSEQ multiplex PCR. V, J and clone size reflect that table, while D and trimming were determined from the DNA. The table shows about 120,000 clones, with more than 75% occurring only once. This clone was observed once. Specimen: peripheral blood. This clonotype was obtained from a woman between 45 and 60 years old with acute or convalescent COVID-19.

The CDR3 loop reads CASSPGQGRTYGYTF. The CDR3 DNA reads TGTGCCAGCAGCCCTGGACAGGGGAGAACTTATGGCTACACCTTC. V usage is TRBV7-2 and J usage is TRBJ1-2; TRBD1 aligns across 9 bases. Per germline, CDR1 SGHTA and CDR2 FQGNSA. The CDR3 is 15 amino acids. V lost 5 bases, J lost 5 bases, and 9 bases stayed unmatched.